This T cell receptor beta chain was profiled in a study of OX40 agonist ivuxolimab in advanced cancers. Study-level information: Partial responses were observed in three patients, of whom one had hepatocellular carcinoma and two had cutaneous melanoma.

Germline V lookup: CDR1 MNHEY, CDR2 SMNVEV (reference sequence). CDR3 length: 16 amino acids. V was pared by 3 bases and J by 2 bases, with 7 bases of the junction left unmatched. Study observations and caveats: The antigens recognized by the expanded peripheral T cells, that is their antigen specificity, were not determined.

Sequenced by immunoSEQ multiplex PCR; TCRdb stores in-frame clones only, minus some. The data hold around 80,000 clones, with about 86% observed a single time. As regards this clone: Its antigen is as yet unknown.

The sample here was CD4+ or CD8+ T cells sorted from blood, taken in a trial of the OX40 agonist ivuxolimab. The sequence came from an adult with an advanced solid tumor such as melanoma, head and neck, liver or kidney cancer. The chain couples TRBV27 to TRBJ2-4; 7 nucleotides match TRBD2. CDR3 DNA sequence: TGTGCCAGCAGTTTGAGCGCGGGAGAGACCAAAAACATTCAGTACTTC. Translated, it gives CASSLSAGETKNIQYF.